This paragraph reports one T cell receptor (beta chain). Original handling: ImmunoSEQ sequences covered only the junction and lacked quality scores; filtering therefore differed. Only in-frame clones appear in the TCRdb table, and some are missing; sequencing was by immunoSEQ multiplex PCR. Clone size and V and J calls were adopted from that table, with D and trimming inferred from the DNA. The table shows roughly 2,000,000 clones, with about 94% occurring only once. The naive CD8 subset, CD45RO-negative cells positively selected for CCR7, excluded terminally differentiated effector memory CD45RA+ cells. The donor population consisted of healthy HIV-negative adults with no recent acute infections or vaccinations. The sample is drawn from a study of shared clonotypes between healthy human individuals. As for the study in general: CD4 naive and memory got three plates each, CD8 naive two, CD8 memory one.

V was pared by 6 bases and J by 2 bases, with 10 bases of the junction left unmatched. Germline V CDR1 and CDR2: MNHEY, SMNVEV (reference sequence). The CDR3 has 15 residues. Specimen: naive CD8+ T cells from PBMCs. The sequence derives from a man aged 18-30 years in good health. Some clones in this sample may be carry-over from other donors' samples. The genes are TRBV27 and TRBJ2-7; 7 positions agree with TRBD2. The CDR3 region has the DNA TGTGCCAGCAGCCCGTGGGCTAGCGGAACCTACGAGCAGTACTTC. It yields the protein CASSPWASGTYEQYF.